A single sample gave rise to the 2 T cell receptor beta chains below, sequenced in a study of blood T cells in healthy people across ages (dated by TCRdb to about 2015). Library construction relied on 5' RACE. For sequencing, an Illumina HiSeq 2500 was employed. A second PCR of about 7 to 12 cycles was run with a J-beta primer mix and a sample-barcoded 5' primer. Clones were called with MiXCR by TCRdb after fastp trimmed the public reads at Q25, and only in-frame beta chains were retained. CDR3 protein duplicates are merged, each entry listing the most common genes and DNA. The sample table records some 1,000,000 distinct CDR3 sequences; 20% to 25% of these occur just once. About 0.69% of the sample belongs to the ten largest clones. The same specimen was also included in a second study, on T cells of mothers and their children.

Input material: blood. Receptors were obtained from a girl aged 2 to 9 in good health.

This sequence joins TRBV18 and TRBJ2-7; D may be TRBD2 (6 bases). Trimming took off 6 bases at V and 2 bases at J, with 17 bases between the two ends. The CDR3 consists of 15 residues. CDR1 and CDR2 (germline): KGHSH, LQKENI. CDR3 nucleotides: TGTGCCAGCTCGCGGGGCCCTGCAGGGCCCTACGAGCAGTACTTC. This gives the protein CASSRGPAGPYEQYF. Full variable domain (outside the CDR3, taken from reference TRBV18 and TRBJ2-7): NAGVMQNPRHLVRRRGQEARLRCSPMKGHSHVYWYRQLPEEGLKFMVYLQKENIIDESGMPKERFSAEFPKEGPSILRIQQVVRGDSAAYFCASSRGPAGPYEQYFGPGTRLTVT.

With respect to this clonotype: One junction end does not reproduce the germline sequence, and a read error may be involved. V usage is TRBV29-1 and J usage is TRBJ2-5; 7 bases are a match to TRBD1. This CDR3 is 14 amino acids long. The germline V gene has CDR1 SQVTM and CDR2 ANQGSEA. The CDR3: CSAIRDSPQEIQYF. The CDR3 bases are TGCAGCGCCATCCGGGACAGTCCTCAAGAGATCCAGTACTTC.